This T cell receptor beta chain was obtained from a study of shared clonotypes between healthy human individuals (dated by TCRdb to about 2020). About the investigation overall: A couple of women and three men aged 18 to 49 years were included in the cohort. The study deeply sequenced blood TCR repertoires of several healthy adults to estimate repertoire size and the extent of clonotype sharing between individuals. To increase sequencing depth and limit assay-specific biases, different laboratories used diverse techniques to prepare libraries and sequence TCR repertoires. For each donor, CD4 naive and CD4 memory were each run on three plates, CD8 naive on two plates, and CD8 memory on one plate. Leukapheresis yielded between about 0.85 and 10 billion PBMCs per donor. Here is what the overall study found, with its caveats: Because the study included only a small number of donors, the genetic and exposure-history diversity represented was limited. Estimated clonotype richness was generally larger for naive than for memory subsets. Rarefaction of sorted-subset datasets indicated incomplete sequencing despite the large sequencing depth. Compared with non-shared clonotypes, the clonotypes found in all four sorted-subset donors had higher generation probabilities. Sharing across several donors was observed for around 5% of naive CD4, over 3% of naive CD8, around 2.5% of memory CD4, and over 0.3% of memory CD8 clonotypes. Based on pairwise subsampling, the degree of clonotype sharing among donors was expected to be affected by sequencing depth. Sampling was limited to blood, and TCR repertoires in tissue likely differ from TCR repertoires in blood.

CD8 naive samples were CD45RO-negative cells positively selected for CCR7, giving a CD45RA+CCR7+ population that excluded TemRA cells. The donors were healthy, HIV-negative adults with no recently reported acute infections or vaccinations. Every donor was a Caucasian adult living in Nashville, Tennessee, USA. After blood collection by leukapheresis, PBMCs were isolated using Ficoll-Histopaque density gradient centrifugation and then cryopreserved in the vapor phase of liquid nitrogen. Analytical flow cytometry was used to check the purity and quantity of each magnetically sorted T cell population. From each sorted fraction, genomic DNA was isolated and quantified by UV absorbance on a Nanodrop 2000c. From the cysteine up to the phenylalanine, the CDR3 has a length of 15 residues. This entry keeps only the CDR3 DNA: 45 bases, framed from base 1. Unmatched junction bases come to 5, with V trimmed by 4 bases and J by 9 bases. Taken from the germline V gene, the CDR1 and CDR2 loops are SGDLS and YYNGEE.

Details on this clone: The antigen this receptor binds is unknown. No base qualities exist here, and no much larger clone lies one base off it.

Using the deep immunoSEQ assay, multiplex PCR amplified TCR CDR3 regions from genomic DNA. Extracted genomic DNA from each cell subset was distributed evenly across all wells of several immunoSEQ 96-well plates, and each plate was treated as a replicate. For sorted subsets, roughly 200 ng of genomic DNA, equivalent to 25,000 to 35,000 T cell genomes, went into each replicate PCR. Purified libraries were quantified with a Qubit 3.0 fluorometer, sized on a Bioanalyzer 2100, and re-quantified with the KAPA Library Quantification kit. A separate single-read 150-cycle Illumina NextSeq 550 flow cell was used to sequence each immunoSEQ 96-well plate. Per the original workflow: Because the immunoSEQ output held only junctional sequences and lacked quality scores, the filtering could not match the filtering applied to full-length reads. To assign V/J genes and CDR3, sequences were annotated against IMGT germline references using PyIR, a Python wrapper for IgBLAST v1.9. Reads were filtered out if the reads had weak V/J assignments (E-value above 1e-6), no CDR3, stop codons, out-of-frame junctions, or ambiguous translated residues. A V3J clonotype was defined by an identical inferred V gene, J gene, and CDR3 amino acid sequence. Percentage overlap between repertoires was computed as shared unique clonotypes divided by the size of the smaller repertoire. Three approaches were used to assess repertoire richness: RTK rarefaction, the Chao1 estimator, and Recon v2.1 estimates of unobserved clonotypes. OLGA was used to compute generation probabilities for all TCRbeta clonotypes that the gDNA method yielded from a handful of donors. TCRdb took over this immuneACCESS table, retaining in-frame rearrangements with V and J assigned. Such tables are incomplete; in checked studies, under half of the missing clones stem from an unresolved V gene, and the remainder is unexplained. D and trimming were read from the DNA, whereas the V and J calls and clone size are those reported in that table. The sample profile shows fewer than 1 million clones; 96% of them were found once. The ten largest clones represent about 0.22% of the sample.

The source of this sequence is a man aged 25-45 years in good health. Source material: naive CD8+ T cells sorted from blood. Sample cell subset or site, as interpreted from the label and publication: CD45RA+CCR7+. Here the chain combines TRBV9 and TRBJ2-1; 15 nucleotides in the junction match TRBD2. The bases are TGTGCCAGCAGCCCGTGGACTAGCGGGAGGGGTGAGCAGTTCTTC. Its product reads: CASSPWTSGRGEQFF.